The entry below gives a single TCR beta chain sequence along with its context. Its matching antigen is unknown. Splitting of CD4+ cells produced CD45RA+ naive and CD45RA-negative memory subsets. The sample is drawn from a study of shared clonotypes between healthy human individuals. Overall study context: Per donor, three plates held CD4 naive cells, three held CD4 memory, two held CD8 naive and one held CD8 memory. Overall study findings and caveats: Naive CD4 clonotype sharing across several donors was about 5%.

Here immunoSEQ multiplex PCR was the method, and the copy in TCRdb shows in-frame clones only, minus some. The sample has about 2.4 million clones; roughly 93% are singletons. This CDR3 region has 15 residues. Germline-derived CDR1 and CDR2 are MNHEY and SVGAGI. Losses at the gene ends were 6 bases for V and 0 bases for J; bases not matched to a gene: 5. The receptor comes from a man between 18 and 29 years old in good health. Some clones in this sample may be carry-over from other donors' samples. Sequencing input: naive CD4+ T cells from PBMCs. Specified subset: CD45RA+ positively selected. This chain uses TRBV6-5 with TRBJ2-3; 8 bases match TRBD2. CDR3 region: CASSGLASSTDTQYF. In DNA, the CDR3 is TGTGCCAGCAGCGGACTAGCTTCGAGCACAGATACGCAGTATTTT.